The present T cell receptor (beta chain) was sequenced within a study of T cell repertoires in cytomegalovirus infection. Across the whole study: CMV epitopes in the study were HLA-C-restricted (recently identified) and HLA-B-restricted (well studied).

In germline, CDR1 is SGHTA, CDR2 FQGNSA. The germline V and J ends were trimmed by 3 bases and 11 bases, with 13 bases remaining between them. The CDR3 has 12 amino acids. Study-level results: Predominance within the ex vivo response was attributable to HLA-C-restricted CMV-specific TCR beta clonotypes. Carriers of CMV plus the relevant HLA were identified by cumulative public TCR beta family frequency.

In the case of this clonotype: The target antigen is unknown.

Using its own MiXCR run on the reads, TCRdb lists one record per CDR3 protein. The sample has 450,000 to 600,000 distinct CDR3 sequences, 25% to 35% seen once. This sample comprised cultured PBMCs, obtained from culture after CMV antigen stimulation. This sequence was found in a human donor in good health (CMV status not recorded). Some clones in this sample may be carry-over from other donors' samples. This chain links TRBV7-2 with TRBJ2-5, with unresolved D. The DNA of the CDR3 is TGTGCCAGCAGCTTTCAGGACGGACCACAGTACTTC. It codes for CASSFQDGPQYF.